The T cell receptor (beta chain) under discussion was sequenced for a study of T cell repertoires in cytomegalovirus infection. Study in general: Both CMV infection and a matching HLA type were indicated by public TCR beta signatures. Study conclusions and caveats: Ex vivo, HLA-C-restricted CMV-specific TCR beta clonotypes prevailed over the rest of the response. Public TCR beta family frequency separated CMV-and-HLA carriers, including in an independent cohort.

One entry per CDR3 protein, called by TCRdb with MiXCR from the reads. Of around 800,000 distinct CDR3 sequences in the sample, 32% were seen once. V shed 4 bases and J shed 0 bases, with 12 bases lying between them. CDR3 length: 16 amino acids. CDR1 and CDR2 (germline): SEHNR, FQNEAQ (reference sequence). This clonotype showed up just a few times. Its antigen is unidentified. Sequencing was performed on cultured CD8+ T cells from PBMCs, taken from culture after CMV antigen stimulation. The chain employs TRBV7-9 and TRBJ2-2; D may be TRBD1 (6 bases). The sequence was obtained from a human donor in good health (CMV status not recorded). Some clones in this sample may be carry-over from other donors' samples. This chain's CDR3 is CASSSRGSANTGELFF. In DNA form, the CDR3 reads TGTGCCAGCAGCTCCAGGGGTTCCGCGAACACCGGGGAGCTGTTTTTT.